These 20 T cell receptor beta chains were sequenced from one sample in a study of T cell repertoires in cytomegalovirus infection. TCRdb re-analysed the reads in MiXCR, keeping a single row per CDR3 protein. The data contain approximately 770,000 distinct CDR3 sequences, 25% to 30% of them singletons. For these TCRs, the target antigens are not known. This sample comprised cultured CD8+ T cells from PBMCs, obtained from culture after CMV antigen stimulation. The receptors originated from a human donor in good health (CMV status not recorded). Some clones in this sample may be carry-over from other donors' samples.

This clonotype was observed a few times. This chain connects TRBV20-1 to TRBJ2-7; D possibly uses TRBD1 or TRBD2 (5 bases each). The CDR3 runs 12 residues. The germline gives CDR1 DFQATT, CDR2 SNEGSKA (reference sequence). V was pared by 6 bases and J by 4 bases, with 13 bases between. The CDR3 bases are TGCAGTGCCTGGGACGGCGGGTACGAGCAGTACTTC. It codes for CSAWDGGYEQYF.

V is TRBV25-1 and J is TRBJ1-2; 7 nucleotides line up with TRBD1. Germline assignment: CDR1 MGHDK and CDR2 SYGVNS. With V trimmed by 8 bases and J by 7 bases, 10 bases remained unmatched. The length of the CDR3 is 13 residues. Here the CDR3 DNA reads TGTGCCAGCTCAGAGCCAGGGGGTTCTGGCTACACCTTC. Protein product: CASSEPGGSGYTF.

This clonotype was recorded many times. The genes are TRBV7-9 and TRBJ1-5; D remains ambiguous. Trimming removed 9 bases at V and 1 base at J, with 10 bases between. The V gene's germline CDR1 is SEHNR and CDR2 FQNEAQ (reference sequence). The CDR3 sequence is 13 residues long. CDR3 in DNA: TGTGCCAGTTCGAAGTACAGCAATCAGCCCCAGCATTTT. It codes for CASSKYSNQPQHF. The full variable domain, in which reference TRBV7-9 and TRBJ1-5 provide the parts outside the CDR3, is DTGVSQNPRHKITKRGQNVTFRCDPISEHNRLYWYRQTLGQGPEFLTYFQNEAQLEKSRLLSDRFSAERPKGSFSTLEIQRTEQGDSAMYLCASSKYSNQPQHFGDGTRLSIL.

The chain recombines TRBV9 with TRBJ2-7, with no clear D. The CDR3 totals 13 residues. V lost 4 bases and J 6 bases, leaving 14 bases between the germline ends. Germline lookup yields CDR1 SGDLS and CDR2 YYNGEE. Written as DNA, the CDR3 is TGTGCCAGCAGCCCCAGTTGGTCGGGCGAGCAGTACGTC. It translates to CASSPSWSGEQYV.

This clonotype was detected only a few times. The chain joins TRBV6-2 or TRBV6-3 to TRBJ1-4; maybe TRBD1 (6 bases). CDR1 is MNHEY, CDR2 SVGEGT, per germline. With 5 bases removed from V and 8 bases from J, the gap between germline ends came to 15 bases. The CDR3 length is 14 residues. CDR3 in DNA: TGTGCCAGCAGTCGCGGACAGTCTCAGGAAAAACTGTTTTTT. This gives the protein CASSRGQSQEKLFF.

This clonotype was seen a few times. V and J are TRBV27 and TRBJ2-1; a possible D gene is TRBD2 (6 bases). The CDR3 has 15 residues. From germline, CDR1 is MNHEY and CDR2 SMNVEV (reference sequence). Trimming removed 6 bases at V and 7 bases at J, with 19 bases between. In nucleotides, the CDR3 is TGTGCCAGCAGCGACGGGACTCATGGTTTGAATGAGCAGTTCTTC. Translation: CASSDGTHGLNEQFF.

This clonotype has ten or more counts. The V call is TRBV7-8, the J call TRBJ2-2; 8 nucleotides line up with TRBD2. Looked up from germline, CDR1 is SGHVS and CDR2 is FQNEAQ. The CDR3 extends over 16 amino acids. The ends lost 1 base at V and 5 bases at J; junction bases unmatched: 6. The CDR3 nucleotides read TGTGCCAGCAGCTTAGACCGGGGGGGCTTAACCGGGGAGCTGTTTTTT. This gives the protein CASSLDRGGLTGELFF.

This clonotype was found a few times. The rearrangement uses TRBV12-3 or TRBV12-4 and TRBJ2-4; TRBD2 is a possible D gene (7 bases). The V end was cut by 6 bases, the J end by 0 bases, with 18 bases between. There are 17 residues in the CDR3. The CDR3 DNA reads TGTGCCAGCAGCCCCCGGGGGGCACCTGAAGCCAAAAACATTCAGTACTTC. It encodes CASSPRGAPEAKNIQYF.

The chain has TRBV27 and TRBJ2-1, with 8 bases aligning to TRBD2. The CDR3 consists of 17 residues. Germline V gene sequence: CDR1 MNHEY, CDR2 SMNVEV (reference sequence). V was clipped by 5 bases and J by 1 base; unmatched bases: 10. The CDR3 nucleotides are TGTGCCAGCAGTCCTACCGTCAGCGGGGGTTCCTACAATGAGCAGTTCTTC. It yields the protein CASSPTVSGGSYNEQFF.

J is TRBJ2-5 and V is TRBV18; 7 nucleotides line up with TRBD1. The germline CDR1 and CDR2 sequences are KGHSH and LQKENI. This CDR3 spans 15 amino acids. J gave up 2 bases and V 3 bases, and 6 bases lay outside the gene matches. CDR3 residues: CASSPFRDSQETQYF. The CDR3 region has the DNA TGTGCCAGCTCACCGTTCCGGGACAGTCAAGAGACCCAGTACTTC.

This clonotype was observed a handful of times. The chain links TRBV10-3 to TRBJ1-3, with D possibly being TRBD1 (5 bases). Between the trimmed V and J ends, which lost 6 bases and 0 bases, there was a span of 12 bases. Germline CDR1 ENHRY, CDR2 SYGVKD. The CDR3 loop spans 15 amino acids. The CDR3 here is CAIRIGDSSGNTIYF. The CDR3 coding sequence is TGTGCCATCAGGATAGGGGATAGCTCTGGAAACACCATATATTTT.

This clonotype has just a few counts. The chain combines TRBV12-3 or TRBV12-4 with TRBJ1-5; D call uncertain. The CDR3 loop spans 16 amino acids. The V gene lost 6 bases and the J gene lost 1 base, with 16 bases spanning the gap. In DNA form, the CDR3 reads TGTGCCAGCAGCGTAATAAAGGGCAAGAGCAATCAGCCCCAGCATTTT. Translating it yields CASSVIKGKSNQPQHF.

This clonotype was found a few times. At one boundary the junction diverges from the germline segment, which might be a read error. The chain is built from TRBV10-3 and TRBJ2-1; weak D call: TRBD1 (6 bases). CDR3 length equals 15 residues. Germline V gene lookup returns CDR1 ENHRY and CDR2 SYGVKD. The CDR3 DNA sequence: TGTGCCATCACTGAGTACCCCACAGGGTTTAATGAGCAGTTCTTC. This translates into CAITEYPTGFNEQFF.

This clonotype was counted only a few times. The V gene is TRBV25-1, the J gene TRBJ1-5; 8 nucleotides line up with TRBD1. V was clipped by 4 bases and J by 6 bases; unmatched bases: 5. In germline, CDR1 is MGHDK, CDR2 SYGVNS. The CDR3 has 14 residues. For the CDR3, the DNA is TGTGCCAGCAGTGCGGACAGGGCGGCTCAGCCCCAGCATTTT. It codes for CASSADRAAQPQHF.

The rearrangement links TRBV5-8 to TRBJ2-7, with 9 bases fitting TRBD1. CDR1 is SGHTS, CDR2 YDEGEE, per germline. CDR3 length equals 18 residues. V shed 6 bases and J 4 bases; nucleotides not matched to a gene: 20. The CDR3: CASIPMLDSDRGWYEQYF. In DNA form, the CDR3 reads TGTGCCAGCATCCCGATGTTGGACAGTGACAGGGGGTGGTACGAGCAGTACTTC. Combining the CDR3 with reference TRBV5-8 and TRBJ2-7 gives the whole variable domain EAGVTQSPTHLIKTRGQQATLRCSPISGHTSVYWYQQALGLGLQFLLWYDEGEERNRGNFPPRFSGRQFPNYSSELNVNALELEDSALYLCASIPMLDSDRGWYEQYFGPGTRLTVT.

The genes are TRBV5-4 and TRBJ1-3, with D hard to call. The germline gives CDR1 SGHNT, CDR2 YYREEE (reference sequence). This CDR3 has 15 residues. V dropped 0 bases and J dropped 4 bases, with 11 bases sitting between them. This chain's CDR3 is CASSLGGGWGNTIYF. The CDR3 nucleotides are TGTGCCAGCAGCTTGGGCGGTGGTTGGGGAAACACCATATATTTT.

The rearrangement links TRBV15 to TRBJ2-2; no clear D. This CDR3 comprises 14 residues. Germline lookup yields CDR1 LNHNV and CDR2 YYDKDF (reference sequence). V lost 1 base and J 4 bases, leaving 7 bases between the germline ends. CDR3 bases: TGTGCCACCAGCAGAGGAGGTGCCACCGGGGAGCTGTTTTTT. It yields the protein CATSRGGATGELFF.

This clonotype was recorded a few times. The V call is TRBV20-1, the J call TRBJ2-7; D is unclear. This CDR3 contains 16 residues. V was shortened by 0 bases and J by 2 bases, with 17 bases between the two germline ends. Germline loops: CDR1 DFQATT, CDR2 SNEGSKA (reference sequence). In DNA form, the CDR3 reads TGCAGTGCTAGAGATCCCGACTCAACCACCACCTACGAGCAGTACTTC. Protein sequence: CSARDPDSTTTYEQYF.

This clonotype has a count of ten or more. The V and J genes are TRBV7-2 and TRBJ2-3; 7 bases match TRBD2. The CDR3 extends over 18 amino acids. After removal of 1 base from V and 0 bases from J, the junction contained 10 bases not matched to a gene. Germline V CDR1 and CDR2: SGHTA, FQGNSA. CDR3 coding DNA: TGTGCCAGCAGCTTAGGGACTAGTCTCTACACTAGCACAGATACGCAGTATTTT. It translates to CASSLGTSLYTSTDTQYF. Full variable domain (outside the CDR3, taken from reference TRBV7-2 and TRBJ2-3): GAGVSQSPSNKVTEKGKDVELRCDPISGHTALYWYRQSLGQGLEFLIYFQGNSAPDKSGLPSDRFSAERTGGSVSTLTIQRTQQEDSAVYLCASSLGTSLYTSTDTQYFGPGTRLTVL.

The chain links TRBV5-5 to TRBJ2-5; 14 bases are shared with TRBD2. The CDR3 covers 18 residues. CDR1 SGHKS and CDR2 YYEKEE come from the germline V gene (reference sequence). After removal of 6 bases from V and 5 bases from J, the junction contained 15 bases not matched to a gene. CDR3 bases: TGTGCCAGCAAGTTTTTCTCCCCGGGGACTAGCGGGGGTGAGACCCAGTACTTC. Its translation is CASKFFSPGTSGGETQYF.